Given below is one T cell receptor beta chain in context. This clonotype was recorded at least ten times. The antigen it recognizes is unknown. The sample holds no much larger clone one base away, and base qualities are not on file. CDR1 and CDR2, per the germline V gene, are SGHVS and FQNEAQ. The CDR3 contains 18 residues, cysteine and phenylalanine counted. Only the CDR3 part of the read is kept: 54 bases, read in frame from the first base. The V and J ends are trimmed by 5 bases and 3 bases, leaving 23 bases between them. Stable Graves' hyperthyroidism was defined as no progression to ophthalmopathy during 18 months of follow-up. Hyperthyroidism patients were newly diagnosed, had a disease duration of under 2 months, and were aged 18 to 65 years. Any patient with an uncontrolled infection, another autoimmune disease, pregnancy or lactation was excluded. Diagnoses were based on clinical symptoms, serum thyroxine and TRAb, thyroid ultrasound and orbital computed tomography. Trizol reagent was used to extract total RNA, and RNA quality was then checked on an Agilent 2100 Bioanalyzer.

This entry is derived from a study of T cells in Graves' hyperthyroidism and ophthalmopathy (dated by TCRdb to about 2019). Describing the broader study: A discovery cohort of around 98 patients, 43 with Graves' ophthalmopathy and 57 with stable Graves' hyperthyroidism, was used to find distinguishing TCR V-J signatures. Prospective prediction of ophthalmopathy was tested in an independent validation cohort of fewer than 20 hyperthyroidism patients and 17 patients who later progressed to ophthalmopathy. For training and testing, the 95 to 100 patients in the discovery cohort were randomly divided in a 7:3 ratio. In addition, the study compared T-cell repertoires in thyroid tissue and in blood from over 5 Graves' hyperthyroidism patients. After sampling, hyperthyroidism patients received methimazole starting at 30 mg daily, and ophthalmopathy patients received high-dose intravenous methylprednisolone. TCR Vbeta CDR3 sequencing of some 140 peripheral blood samples (approximately 44 ophthalmopathy, about 75 hyperthyroidism and approximately 17 progressor patients) is reported in the paper.

TCR beta CDR3 regions were amplified from RNA transcripts. The TCR CDR3 was subjected to a first round of RT-PCR using the HTBI primer set and the Qiagen OneStep RT-PCR kit. Libraries were constructed in a second round of multiplex PCR, after which size selection and purification were performed. Libraries were sequenced paired-end with 100 bp reads on an Illumina HiSeq2000. The authors' pipeline ran thus. SOAPnuke was used to process the raw data, removing reads that contained adapters or uncalled bases, had a mean Phred below 15, or lacked an exact match to the constant primer or identifier. COPE v1.2.5 was used to merge the high-quality paired reads, and each unique nucleotide sequence was defined as a clonotype. Clonotypes were aligned to IMGT TRBV, TRBD and TRBJ reference segments using MiTCR v1.1. The analysis included only V-J combinations with a frequency above 0.0001, which together covered 99.2% of the repertoires. The TCS score was defined as F50 (clonal expansion) divided by E x V (chaos), with BLOSUM62-based TCRdist calculated between CDR3 peptides within each V-J. Welch's t-statistics and random forest reduced several hundred V-J features to 10 to 15, which were used in a naive Bayes classifier (R e1071). The similarity between thyroid and blood repertoires was quantified using the Morisita-Horn index. Using fastp trimming at Q25 and MiXCR clonotype assembly, TCRdb reanalyzed the public sequencing data and kept in-frame beta chains. Each entry is one CDR3 protein sequence, shown with its most common DNA and genes. The V and J calls reflect TCRdb's pipeline rather than the authors' work. The sample table records 450,000 to 700,000 distinct CDR3 sequences; 46% of these occur just once. The ten largest clones capture around 7.7% of the sample.

General findings and caveats noted by the study authors: No statistical method was used to set the sample size in advance, and investigators knew the group allocation. Ophthalmopathy was separated from stable hyperthyroidism by a 13 V-J signature model, with approximately 90% sensitivity and 81% to 82% specificity obtained in cross-validation and 80%/75% obtained in testing. Blood samples also contained most of the expanded thyroid clonotypes (frequency above 0.001), which suggests that blood repertoires may reflect thyroid immune responses. In validation, the model predicted progression to ophthalmopathy with approximately 69% sensitivity and approximately 78% specificity, a median of about six months before onset.

The sequence was collected from a woman aged 18 to 35 with Graves' hyperthyroidism. The V and J segments used are TRBV7-8 and TRBJ1-5; D gene: possibly TRBD1, on 6 matching bases. The sequenced sample consisted of peripheral blood or thyroid tissue (not recorded which). The DNA is as follows: TGTGCCAGCAGCCTCAGGCGGAGGGGGGGGGGCCCCAATCAGCCCCAGCATTTT. It codes for CASSLRRRGGGPNQPQHF.